One TCR beta chain is described in this entry. Its antigen remains undetermined. Base-call qualities are not available, and no considerably larger clone is one nucleotide away. The intended sense of this specimen's treatment or condition label: 10-day PBMC culture with coronavirus spike peptide pools or control peptides (ViraFEST assay). The study used the ViraFEST assay, which expanded antigen-specific T cells with peptide pools and then identified expanded clonotypes by TCR sequencing. The convalescent patients' positive SARS-CoV-2 PCR tests fell between March and December 2020, which was before the Alpha, Beta and Delta variants emerged in the United States. Each well held about 2 million PBMCs cultured in IMDM containing roughly 5% human AB serum and approximately 9.8 IU/ml IL-2, with around 9.2 ug/ml peptide pools added. Half of the culture medium was replaced with fresh IL-2-containing medium on days 3 and 7. CD4+ T cells were isolated after roughly eleven days of culture through negative selection using the EasySep CD4+ T cell isolation kit. PBMCs were separated from whole blood using Ficoll-Paque Plus gradient centrifugation and then either used fresh or cryopreserved at -140C. Each culture condition was generally run in triplicate wells.

These data originate in a study of vaccination and CD4 T cells after COVID-19 (dated by TCRdb to the early 2020s). About the study as a whole: Convalescent patients had a positive SARS-CoV-2 result on nasal swab PCR, and of these patients, under ten had mild disease and one had severe disease. In the convalescent cohort there were six males and four females, among whom were two Hispanic individuals, seven Caucasians, two Asians and one multiracial person. Each participant got two doses of either the Pfizer-BioNTech BNT162b2 vaccine (n=8) or the Moderna mRNA-1273 vaccine (n=2). Post-COVID blood samples from convalescent patients were collected a median of around 100 days after diagnosis, with a range of 35 to 161 days. Post-vaccine blood samples were collected a median of approximately eleven weeks after the second vaccine dose, ranging from about 13 to 250 days. Culture stimuli were overlapping spike peptide pools from SARS-CoV-2 and from the common cold coronaviruses HCoV-NL63, HCoV-OC43 and HCoV-229E. Control cultures received a CEFX viral epitope pool as the positive control, an HIV-1 Nef peptide pool as the negative control, or no peptide. In ten to eleven COVID-19 convalescent patients and a handful of infection-naive healthy vaccine recipients, the spike-specific CD4+ TCR repertoire before mRNA vaccination was compared with the repertoire after mRNA vaccination. Study-wide conclusions, independent of this receptor: In convalescent patients, nearly all vaccine-specific clones (304 of 307) were found to be mono-reactive for SARS-CoV-2 spike rather than cross-reactive with common cold coronaviruses. In convalescent patients, a median around 89% of post-vaccine SARS-CoV-2-reactive clones were detected only after vaccination, suggesting vaccine-specific priming. Only a relatively small number of convalescent patients were included in the study, and early timepoints following natural infection were not analyzed. Although the median number of SARS-CoV-2-reactive clonotypes went up from some 23 after infection to some 40 after vaccination, the increase was not significant.

The library was made by PCR. DNA from cultured CD4+ T cells underwent TCR sequencing with the Oncomine TCR Beta short-read assay at the Johns Hopkins FTIC core. The QIAamp micro DNA kit was used to extract genomic DNA from the cultured CD4+ T cells. Oncomine TCR Beta libraries from cultured CD4+ T cells were pooled using unique dual indexes and sequenced on an Illumina iSeq 100. The published analysis was carried out like this. Non-productive sequences were filtered out, and CDR3s that did not start with C, did not end with F or W, or were shorter than 7 amino acids were discarded. Antigen-specific clonotypes were identified using the MANAFEST web application through comparison of peptide-stimulated wells with reference and other culture wells. An FDR below 0.05, an odds ratio above 5, and a productive frequency above 0.1% in at least two of three replicate wells were required for clones to be considered positive. A clonotype was classed as cross-reactive if the clonotype showed significant expansion both in SARS-CoV-2 spike wells and in at least one common cold coronavirus spike condition. Similarity between CDR3 sequences was evaluated in R version 3.6.1 using Levenshtein distances (stringdist) and unrooted phylogenetic trees (ape). The raw public reads went through TCRdb reprocessing: fastp at Q25, MiXCR clone calling, in-frame beta chains kept. Every entry covers one CDR3 protein and lists the most common genes and DNA from its rows. These V and J calls are TCRdb output, not the study's own analysis. In this sample the table shows some 19,000 distinct CDR3 sequences, approximately 37% of which occur a single time. The ten largest clones take up 12% to 15% of the sample.

Inclusive of the bounding cysteine and phenylalanine, the CDR3 is 14 residues long. The sequence is cut down to CDR3 DNA, 42 bases in frame from base 1. CDR1 and CDR2 (SGHTA, FQGTGA) derive from the germline V gene. V lost 2 bases and J lost 9 bases; the stretch between them is 11 bases long. Sequencing was performed on cultured CD4+ T cells from blood. This clonotype was sampled from a human donor with COVID-19. The rearranged segments are TRBV7-3 and TRBJ1-6; the D gene is perhaps TRBD1, from 6 matching bases. The CDR3 reads as follows: CASSLRGAGSPLHF. DNA sequence: TGTGCCAGCAGCTTACGGGGGGCTGGTTCACCCCTCCACTTT.